This passage covers 26 T cell receptor beta chains from one sample sequenced in a study of T cell changes during pregnancy in multiple sclerosis. The protocol was immunoSEQ multiplex PCR, while the TCRdb copy is restricted to in-frame clones and leaves out a portion. The table includes about 69,000 clones, more than 85% detected once. Sequenced material: CD4+ T cells from peripheral blood mononuclear cells, taken in the third trimester of pregnancy. Source of these receptors: a female donor in good health, enrolled as a control in a pregnancy study.

The chain links TRBV9 to TRBJ2-7; 8 bases align to TRBD2. Germline loops: CDR1 SGDLS, CDR2 YYNGEE. Losses at the gene ends were 4 bases for V and 4 bases for J; bases not matched to a gene: 10. The CDR3 runs 15 residues. The CDR3 DNA is TGTGCCAGCAGCTTCAGCGGGGGCCTTGGTTACGAGCAGTACTTC. This sequence encodes CASSFSGGLGYEQYF.

This sequence joins TRBV4-1 and TRBJ1-6; a weak D match, TRBD1 (5 bases). Per germline, CDR1 MGHRA and CDR2 YSYEKL. The CDR3 contains 16 residues. Deletions cut 2 bases from V and 6 bases from J, with 14 bases between. In DNA form, the CDR3 reads TGCGCCAGCAGCCAACCCCCACGACAGCTTAATTCACCCCTCCACTTT. It specifies CASSQPPRQLNSPLHF.

V and J are TRBV4-2 and TRBJ2-2; tentatively, D is TRBD2 (6 bases). Looked up from germline, CDR1 is LGHNA and CDR2 is YNFKEQ. The V end was cut by 0 bases, the J end by 5 bases, with 13 bases between. CDR3 length: 16 residues. The CDR3 sequence is CASSQEVGGWTGELFF. The DNA for the CDR3 is TGTGCCAGCAGCCAAGAGGTTGGAGGGTGGACCGGGGAGCTGTTTTTT.

V gene TRBV19 combines with J gene TRBJ1-5, with D possibly being TRBD1 (5 bases). The CDR3 extends over 15 amino acids. With 4 bases removed from V and 6 bases from J, the gap between germline ends came to 16 bases. The germline gives CDR1 LNHDA, CDR2 SQIVND (reference sequence). The CDR3: CASSTGREVGQPQHF. The CDR3 nucleotides read TGTGCCAGTAGTACCGGCAGGGAGGTAGGTCAGCCCCAGCATTTT.

The chain carries TRBV4-1 and TRBJ1-6, with D unresolved. The CDR3 has 14 amino acids. Germline lookup yields CDR1 MGHRA and CDR2 YSYEKL. Trimming took 8 bases from V and 9 from J, leaving 17 bases between them. DNA of the CDR3: TGCGCCAGCGGGCCTTGGGAGGGAGGTTCACCCCTCCACTTT. Translation gives CASGPWEGGSPLHF.

V and J are TRBV7-8 and TRBJ1-1; D unclear. The CDR3 is 14 amino acids. Deletions cut 6 bases from V and 3 bases from J, with 14 bases between. Germline values: CDR1 SGHVS, CDR2 FQNEAQ. This CDR3 is CASRLTTSYTEAFF. The CDR3 bases are TGTGCCAGCAGACTCACCACCTCGTACACTGAAGCTTTCTTT.

V and J are TRBV15 and TRBJ1-5, with 10 bases aligning to TRBD1. This CDR3 has 17 amino acids. Germline trimming cut 1 base from V and 7 bases from J; bases unmatched to any gene: 10. Germline CDR1 is LNHNV and CDR2 is YYDKDF (reference sequence). The chain's CDR3 is CATSRAQTGGIGQPQHF. CDR3 bases: TGTGCCACCAGCAGAGCTCAGACAGGGGGCATTGGGCAGCCCCAGCATTTT.

The chain carries TRBV4-2 and TRBJ2-1, with 9 bases identical to TRBD1. This CDR3 contains 16 residues. Germline trimming cut 1 base from V and 8 bases from J; bases unmatched to any gene: 9. Germline V CDR1 and CDR2: LGHNA, YNFKEQ. In DNA form, the CDR3 reads TGTGCCAGCAGCCAAGCTGCCGGGACAGGGAAGGATGAGCAGTTCTTC. This gives the protein CASSQAAGTGKDEQFF.

V and J are TRBV11-3 and TRBJ1-1; D gene uncertain. Trimming took 6 bases from V and 7 from J, leaving 12 bases between them. The CDR3 loop spans 12 amino acids. The germline gives CDR1 SGHNT, CDR2 YENEEA. CDR3 region: CASSRGGSEAFF. CDR3 DNA sequence: TGTGCCAGCAGTCGAGGCGGCAGTGAAGCTTTCTTT.

This rearrangement joins TRBV6-5 to TRBJ1-4, with a possible D match to TRBD1 (6 bases). CDR3 length: 14 residues. Germline V gene data show CDR1 as MNHEY and CDR2 as SVGAGI. Trimming left V 5 bases short and J 1 base short, with 8 bases between. As DNA, the CDR3 is TGTGCCAGCAGTAGGACAGTAACTAATGAAAAACTGTTTTTT. Protein sequence: CASSRTVTNEKLFF.

V usage is TRBV19 and J usage is TRBJ1-6; 7 bases fit TRBD1. V shed 5 bases and J 6 bases; nucleotides not matched to a gene: 10. The CDR3 contains 16 residues. Germline lookup yields CDR1 LNHDA and CDR2 SQIVND (reference sequence). The CDR3 region has the DNA TGTGCCAGTAGTGCAGACCCGGGACAGATTAATTCACCCCTCCACTTT. Translation: CASSADPGQINSPLHF.

In its sample, this clone was seen once. The J gene is TRBJ1-5, the V gene TRBV15, with 10 bases identical to TRBD1. CDR3 length: 15 residues. Germline V gene data show CDR1 as LNHNV and CDR2 as YYDKDF (reference sequence). The V gene end was trimmed by 6 bases and the J gene end by 0 bases; junction bases not matched to a gene: 2. In nucleotides, the CDR3 is TGTGCCACCAGGGACAGGGGGGATAGCAATCAGCCCCAGCATTTT. This codes for CATRDRGDSNQPQHF.

The count of this clone is one. The V call is TRBV11-1, the J call TRBJ1-2; D is undetermined. Germline values: CDR1 SGHAT, CDR2 FQDESV (reference sequence). This CDR3 region has 13 residues. The V and J ends lost 3 bases and 4 bases respectively, with 9 bases between them. Here the CDR3 DNA reads TGTGCCAGCAGCTTGGCGGAGTCCTATGGCTACACCTTC. It is translated as CASSLAESYGYTF.

The chain has TRBV5-1 and TRBJ2-7; 9 bases are shared with TRBD2. After removal of 1 base from V and 1 base from J, the junction contained 9 bases not matched to a gene. Germline V gene sequence: CDR1 SGHRS, CDR2 YFSETQ. The CDR3 is 17 residues long. The CDR3 bases are TGCGCCAGCAGCTTGAGGTCTGCGGGGGGGAAATCCTACGAGCAGTACTTC. Translated: CASSLRSAGGKSYEQYF.

The V gene is TRBV7-8, the J gene TRBJ1-3, with D perhaps TRBD1 (5 bases). V shed 5 bases and J shed 0 bases, with 14 bases lying between them. CDR1 is SGHVS and CDR2 is FQNEAQ in the germline V gene. This CDR3 has 16 amino acids. The CDR3 here is CASSPHQGYSGNTIYF. The CDR3 nucleotides read TGTGCCAGCAGCCCGCACCAGGGTTACTCTGGAAACACCATATATTTT. The entire variable domain, with the rest obtained from reference TRBV7-8 and TRBJ1-3, is as follows: GAGVSQSPRYKVAKRGQDVALRCDPISGHVSLFWYQQALGQGPEFLTYFQNEAQLDKSGLPSDRFFAERPEGSVSTLKIQRTQQEDSAVYLCASSPHQGYSGNTIYFGEGSWLTVV.

This clone was counted once. The genes are TRBV10-2 and TRBJ1-3; 7 nucleotides match TRBD1. CDR1 is WSHSY, CDR2 SAAADI, per germline. The CDR3 runs 16 residues. With V trimmed by 6 bases and J by 0 bases, 8 bases remained unmatched. This CDR3 is CASRGTDRSSGNTIYF. Written as DNA, the CDR3 is TGCGCCAGCAGAGGGACAGATAGAAGCTCTGGAAACACCATATATTTT.

The rearrangement uses TRBV21-1 and TRBJ1-5; whether TRBD1, the table's D call, matches the DNA was not checked. TRBV21-1 is an annotated pseudogene. This CDR3 contains 14 residues. The CDR3 loop reads CASSKECQGSPQHF. CDR3 nucleotide sequence: TGTGCCAGCAGCAAAGAGTGCCAGGGGTCGCCCCAGCATTTT.

The rearrangement links TRBV30 to TRBJ1-6, with 8 bases identical to TRBD1. The CDR3 covers 15 residues. V dropped 5 bases and J dropped 6; count of bases not matched to a gene: 9. CDR1 and CDR2 (germline): GTSNPN, SVGIG (reference sequence). This CDR3 reads CAWRKNRGGNSPLHF. CDR3 sequence (DNA): TGTGCCTGGCGGAAGAACAGGGGGGGTAATTCACCCCTCCACTTT.

The chain couples TRBV4-1 to TRBJ1-5, with D maybe TRBD1 (5 bases). The CDR3 is 16 residues long. From germline, CDR1 is MGHRA and CDR2 YSYEKL. V lost 1 base and J 6 bases, leaving 16 bases between the germline ends. The CDR3 coding sequence is TGCGCCAGCAGCCAAGGTATCATGGGGGGGATTCAGCCCCAGCATTTT. Its protein is CASSQGIMGGIQPQHF.

This CDR3 reads CASSLVGRSNQETQYF. The CDR3 nucleotides read TGTGCCAGCAGCTTGGTGGGCAGGTCGAACCAAGAGACCCAGTACTTC. V is TRBV5-6 and J is TRBJ2-5, with D uncertain. The germline V and J ends were trimmed by 0 bases and 0 bases, with 12 bases remaining between them. CDR3 length: 16 amino acids. Germline loops: CDR1 SGHDT, CDR2 YYEEEE.

As concerns this clone: Other DNA variants within this sample encode the same CDR3. The V call is TRBV9, the J call TRBJ1-1, with TRBD1 identical over 8 bases. V was clipped by 3 bases and J by 3 bases; unmatched bases: 4. The CDR3 extends over 14 amino acids. Germline lookup yields CDR1 SGDLS and CDR2 YYNGEE. In nucleotides, the CDR3 is TGTGCCAGCAGCGAAGGACAGGGCCACACTGAAGCTTTCTTT. Amino acids: CASSEGQGHTEAFF.

The V call is TRBV21-1, the J call TRBJ2-4; the D call TRBD1 from the table was never checked on the DNA. TRBV21-1 represents a pseudogene. There are 17 residues in the CDR3. The CDR3 sequence is CASSLRNREERRNIQYF. CDR3 DNA sequence: TGTGCCAGCAGCCTCCGCAACAGGGAAGAGCGTCGGAACATTCAGTACTTC.

This clone has just one count. CDR3 nucleotide sequence: TGCAGCGTTGAGAGTGGCGGTGAAAAACTGTTTTTT. It translates to CSVESGGEKLFF. The chain recombines TRBV29-1 with TRBJ1-4, with D unclear. V was trimmed by 3 bases and J by 7 bases, leaving 9 bases between them. This CDR3 is built from 12 residues. Germline CDR1 reads SQVTM; CDR2 reads ANQGSEA.

Only one count was recorded for this clone. CDR3 sequence (DNA): TGTGCCAGCAGCCCTGGGACTAGCCAAGAGACCCAGTACTTC. It yields the protein CASSPGTSQETQYF. This chain uses TRBV11-2 with TRBJ2-5, with 8 nucleotides matching TRBD2. The CDR3 has 14 amino acids. Trimming took 5 bases from V and 1 from J; bases not matched to a gene: 3. The germline V gene has CDR1 SGHAT and CDR2 FQNNGV.

The V call is TRBV5-4, the J call TRBJ2-5; D possibly corresponds to TRBD2 (6 bases). Germline loops: CDR1 SGHNT, CDR2 YYREEE (reference sequence). Trimming removed 4 bases from V and 3 bases from J, with 16 bases in between. The CDR3 runs to 15 residues. The CDR3 sequence: CASSVGGRKKETQYF. The CDR3 DNA sequence: TGTGCCAGCAGCGTCGGGGGACGGAAAAAAGAGACCCAGTACTTC.

The chain employs TRBV4-2 and TRBJ2-7, with TRBD2 matching 9 bases. The CDR3 consists of 16 residues. Germline V gene data show CDR1 as LGHNA and CDR2 as YNFKEQ. Trimming took 0 bases from V and 2 from J; bases not matched to a gene: 5. The chain's CDR3 is CASSQDLRGGAYEQYF. DNA for the CDR3: TGTGCCAGCAGCCAAGATTTGCGGGGGGGTGCCTACGAGCAGTACTTC.